The rows below give T cell receptor beta chains drawn from one sample of a study of cytomegalovirus exposure and HLA in healthy donors. Repertoires were generated with immunoSEQ multiplex PCR, while TCRdb's copy carries only in-frame clones and drops some. Here the sample spans 80,000 to 100,000 clones, approximately 84% being singletons. The sequencing sample was made of PBMCs. The receptors here all came from a man aged 18-30 years in good health and CMV-seropositive. CDR3s leave out the opening cysteine and the closing phenylalanine or tryptophan.

TRBJ1-1	TRBV5-1	ASSFNRDTEAF
TRBJ2-3	TRBV20-1	SAKGRGTQY
TRBJ2-3	TRBV13	ASSPSTVTDTQY
TRBJ1-5	TRBV19	ASRRDRVDQPQH
TRBJ2-7	TRBV10-3	ASRLAENYEQY
TRBJ2-7	TRBV2	ASSEAQWAEQY
TRBJ1-4	TRBV6-6	ASSWAPTNEKLF
TRBJ2-7	TRBV16	ASSQGPGSEQY
TRBJ1-1	TRBV28	ASSSRTALPKAF
TRBJ2-1	TRBV2	ASEGSYNEQF
TRBJ2-3	TRBV5-6	ASSLGQGSHYGTQY
TRBJ1-6	TRBV6-5	ASSYSQGVNSPLH
TRBJ1-6	TRBV6-5	ASSTGPNAALH
TRBJ2-7	TRBV21-1	ASSTGTELYEQY
TRBJ2-7	TRBV6-1	ASSHTTGWAYEQY
TRBJ2-3	TRBV4-3	ASSQNGGVVDTQY
TRBJ2-5	TRBV6-6	ASSSPGGGVGETQY
TRBJ2-1	TRBV9	ASSMLAGGYNEQF
TRBJ1-3	TRBV4-1	ASSQDVANSGNTIY
TRBJ2-2	TRBV4-3	ASSQVLAGGPRTGELF
TRBJ2-1	TRBV19	ATSNRGGNEQF
TRBJ2-7	TRBV7-8	ASTETRGRRSYEQY
TRBJ2-7	TRBV6-5	ASSGTGAGDEQY
TRBJ2-1	TRBV7-6	ASSPDRGNEQF
TRBJ2-7	TRBV7-2	ASRATSGSGYEQY
TRBJ2-7	TRBV11-2	ASSLVSAYEQY
TRBJ2-3	TRBV5-1	ASSLPISVSTDTQY
TRBJ2-3	TRBV15	ATSRDLGLRDTQY
TRBJ1-2	TRBV6-6	ASSYSNSNYGYT
TRBJ2-3	TRBV5-1	ASSLGRNPDTQY
TRBJ1-2	TRBV28	AGGRGGAGYT
TRBJ1-5	TRBV10-2	ASISGRDSNQPQH
TRBJ2-1	TRBV4-3	ATSPSGRPGNEQF
TRBJ1-1	TRBV2	ASSTLNTEAF
TRBJ2-5	TRBV11-3	ASSPWTGGPHMRSETQY
TRBJ1-2	TRBV18	ASSLPTGTDSGYT
TRBJ2-1	TRBV9	ASSVGLAGVSEQF
TRBJ2-3	TRBV9	ASSVVSAGGTDTQY
TRBJ2-3	TRBV18	ASSPREGTDTQY
TRBJ1-6	TRBV6-4	ASTRQIRWTPLH
TRBJ2-7	TRBV7-9	ASSSPGAYEQY
TRBJ1-2	TRBV6-6	ASRAGLAYDGYT
TRBJ2-1	TRBV10-3	AISGGGFNEQF